This is a list of T cell receptor beta chains from one sample in a study of T cells in Graves' hyperthyroidism and ophthalmopathy. TCRdb re-analysed the multiplex PCR reads in MiXCR, keeping a single row per CDR3 protein. Counted here are 500,000 to 600,000 distinct CDR3 sequences, about half occurring once; the ten biggest clones make up around 7.7%. Material for sequencing was peripheral blood or thyroid tissue (not recorded which). Receptors were obtained from a woman aged 18-29 years with Graves' hyperthyroidism. CDR3s include the opening cysteine and the closing phenylalanine or tryptophan. A D gene is named only where the DNA matches it firmly. Size is stated for part of the rows, as once, few or many counts, or as a class when the clone is expanded.

j_call clone_size d_call v_call cdr3_nt cdr3_aa
TRBJ2-3 NA TRBD1 TRBV4-1 TGCGCCAGCAGCCCGACAGGGCCAGATACGCAGTATTTT CASSPTGPDTQYF
TRBJ1-5 many NA TRBV6-1 TGTGCCAGCAGAGCCGGGGGAGGCAATCAGCCCCAGCATTTT CASRAGGGNQPQHF
TRBJ2-3 NA TRBD2 TRBV7-2 TGTGCCAGCAGCTTGGGCGCGGGAGTTGGCACAGATACGCAGTATTTT CASSLGAGVGTDTQYF
TRBJ2-2 many NA TRBV4-1 TGCGCCAGCAGCCACCTTGGGAAGAACACCGGGGAGCTGTTTTTT CASSHLGKNTGELFF
TRBJ2-7 few TRBD1 TRBV5-1 TGCGCCAGCAGCGGTGGGGACAGCGCCTACGAGCAGTACTTC CASSGGDSAYEQYF
TRBJ2-2 few NA TRBV12-3/TRBV12-4 TGTGCCAGCAGTTTGTCCGCAGGGGACGGGGAGCTGTTTTTT CASSLSAGDGELFF
TRBJ2-7 many NA TRBV12-3/TRBV12-4 TGTGCCAGCAGTTTAAGGGCTCTCTACGAGCAGTACTTC CASSLRALYEQYF
TRBJ2-7 NA NA TRBV29-1 TGCAGCTTGGACGACTTGCGAACCTACGAGCAGTACTTC CSLDDLRTYEQYF
TRBJ2-5 NA TRBD2 TRBV19 TGTGCCAGTAAGACTAGCGGGAGCCAAGAGACCCAGTACTTC CASKTSGSQETQYF
TRBJ1-1 many NA TRBV12-5 TGTGCTAGTGCCCAGGGGTACACTGAAGCTTTCTTT CASAQGYTEAFF
TRBJ2-5 NA NA TRBV11-2 TGTGCCAGCAGGGGAGTTCAAGAGACCCAGTACTTC CASRGVQETQYF
TRBJ1-2 NA NA TRBV7-9 TGTGCCAGCAGCCGAGACACCGGGGGGGGCTCTGGCTACACCTTC CASSRDTGGGSGYTF
TRBJ2-2 few NA TRBV7-6 TGTGCCAGCAGCTTAGATTCGGCCGGGGAGCTGTTTTTT CASSLDSAGELFF
TRBJ2-5 many NA TRBV7-2 TGTGCCAGCAGCCCCCGGCGGGTGAGGTTAAGCGCTGGGAACGACCGAGAGACCCAGTACTTC CASSPRRVRLSAGNDRETQYF
TRBJ1-2 NA NA TRBV7-3 TGTGCCAGCAGCTTGGGGACACCGGGTGGCTACACCTTC CASSLGTPGGYTF
TRBJ2-7 once NA TRBV20-1 TGCAGTGCTGACAGAGGTTCGCACGAGCAGTACTTC CSADRGSHEQYF
TRBJ1-3 many NA TRBV4-1 TGCGCCAGCAGCCAAGTAGGACTCGGACCTGGAAACACCATATATTTT CASSQVGLGPGNTIYF
TRBJ2-7 many TRBD2 TRBV5-1 TGCGCCAGCAGCTTGGCCTTAGCGGGACCCTTCGAGCAGTACTTC CASSLALAGPFEQYF
TRBJ2-6 NA NA TRBV29-1 TGCAGCGTTGAAGTCGGGGGTATGAACACTGAAGCTTTC CSVEVGGMNTEAF
TRBJ2-5 few TRBD2 TRBV6-5 TGTGCCAGCAGTTACGCCCGTGCTAGCGGGAGAGGGGACCAAGAGACCCAGTACTTC CASSYARASGRGDQETQYF
TRBJ1-3 many NA TRBV6-1 TGTGCCAGCACCCGGGACGGCCAGGCTGGAAACACCATATATTTT CASTRDGQAGNTIYF
TRBJ1-2 few NA TRBV15 TGTGCCACCAGCAGCCAAGAGTCCCTTTTTTATGGCTACACCTTC CATSSQESLFYGYTF
TRBJ1-5 once NA TRBV29-1 TGCAGCGTCTGGACTAGCGGGAGGGCCCAGCATTTT CSVWTSGRAQHF
TRBJ2-5 few NA TRBV5-1 TGCGCCAGCAGCCGCGAGGAGCTAGCTCAAGAGACCCAGTACTTC CASSREELAQETQYF
TRBJ2-7 many TRBD2 TRBV6-5 TGTGCCAGCAGTTGGCGGGAGAACTCCTACGAGCAGTACTTC CASSWRENSYEQYF
TRBJ2-7 NA NA TRBV14 TGTGCCAGCAGCCAAGCTGGAGGGAACCCCCACGAGCAGTACTTC CASSQAGGNPHEQYF
TRBJ1-3 many NA TRBV19 TGTGCCAGTAGTATGGCAGGGTCAGCTGGAAACACCATATATTTT CASSMAGSAGNTIYF
TRBJ1-2 many NA TRBV12-3/TRBV12-4 TGTGCCAGCAGTTTACAGGGAGTTGGATATGGCTACACCTTC CASSLQGVGYGYTF
TRBJ1-1 many NA TRBV20-1 TGCAGTGCCCGAACCGCCTATAGCACTGAAGCTTTCTTT CSARTAYSTEAFF
TRBJ2-1 NA TRBD2 TRBV10-3 TGTGCCATTGGACTAGCGGGAGTTCGTGGAGCCAGCTCCTACAATGAGCAGTTCTTC CAIGLAGVRGASSYNEQFF
TRBJ1-2 many TRBD1 TRBV7-9 TGTGCCAGCAGCTTAGCCAATCGACAGGGTTTTGGCTACACCTTC CASSLANRQGFGYTF
TRBJ2-2 many TRBD1 TRBV15 TGTGCCACCAGCCCCGGGACAGGCACCGGGGAGCTGTTTTTT CATSPGTGTGELFF
TRBJ2-7 many TRBD2 TRBV19 TGTGCCAGTAGACAGGAGGGACTAGCGGGACAGTACGAGCAGTACTTC CASRQEGLAGQYEQYF
TRBJ2-7 NA TRBD2 TRBV7-2 TGTGCCAGCAGCTCAAGGACTAGCGGGGGCTACGAGCAGTACTTC CASSSRTSGGYEQYF
TRBJ1-5 NA NA TRBV7-2 TGTGCCAGCAGTGAAAGGGGCAGCAATCAGCCCCAGCATTTT CASSERGSNQPQHF
TRBJ1-2 NA NA TRBV20-1 TGCAGTGCCACCTCAGGGGAAGTGGGCTACACCTTC CSATSGEVGYTF